The present entry profiles one TCR beta chain with its context. No antigen is known for it. This entry belongs to a study of T cell repertoires in cytomegalovirus infection. Overall study context: CMV infection plus the matching HLA type was flagged by public TCR beta signatures. Study-wide results and caveats: Summed frequency of public TCR beta families distinguished CMV carriers with the relevant HLA. HLA-C-restricted CMV-specific TCR beta clonotypes prevailed in the ex vivo response.

Per germline, CDR1 SEHNR and CDR2 FQNEAQ (reference sequence). This CDR3 spans 14 amino acids. Trimming cost V 2 bases and J 6 bases, with 14 bases left between them. TCRdb reprocessed the reads via MiXCR and lists one record per CDR3 protein. Seen here are some 160,000 distinct CDR3 sequences, 15% to 20% observed once, and the top ten hold around 19%. Sequenced input: CD8+ T cells from PBMCs. The TCR was taken from a human donor in good health (CMV status not recorded). Some clones in this sample may be carry-over from other donors' samples. The chain is built from TRBV7-9 and TRBJ2-7; a weak D match, TRBD2 (6 bases). Here the CDR3 reads CASSLPLRGIEQYF. The CDR3, as DNA: TGTGCCAGCAGCTTACCACTCCGGGGGATCGAGCAGTACTTC. The whole variable domain, remainder taken from reference TRBV7-9 and TRBJ2-7, is DTGVSQNPRHKITKRGQNVTFRCDPISEHNRLYWYRQTLGQGPEFLTYFQNEAQLEKSRLLSDRFSAERPKGSFSTLEIQRTEQGDSAMYLCASSLPLRGIEQYFGPGTRLTVT.